These 21 T cell receptor beta chains were sequenced from one sample in a study of cytomegalovirus exposure and HLA in healthy donors. Assay: immunoSEQ multiplex PCR; the TCRdb copy retains only in-frame clones and omits some. The table has about 63,000 clones, roughly nine tenths seen once. The sequenced sample consisted of PBMCs. The receptors were sampled from a woman under 30 in good health and CMV-seronegative.

The chain is built from TRBV2 and TRBJ2-3; no clear D gene. Germline V gene sequence: CDR1 SNHLY, CDR2 FYNNEI. The CDR3 sequence is 13 residues long. V lost 8 bases to trimming and J lost 0 bases, with 9 bases between them. The CDR3: CASLSGSTDTQYF. The DNA of the CDR3 is TGTGCCAGCTTGTCGGGTAGCACAGATACGCAGTATTTT.

V and J are TRBV5-4 and TRBJ2-5; TRBD1 matches at 7 bases. V lost 8 bases, J lost 1 base, and 8 bases stayed unmatched. Germline V gives CDR1 SGHNT, CDR2 YYREEE (reference sequence). The CDR3 length is 14 residues. CDR3 DNA sequence: TGTGCCAGTTCCCGAGGGGGCGCCCAAGAGACCCAGTACTTC. This translates into CASSRGGAQETQYF.

This clone was counted once. The chain uses TRBV5-1 and TRBJ1-1, with TRBD1 as a possible D gene (6 bases). Trimming took 0 bases from V and 3 from J, leaving 12 bases between them. The CDR3 consists of 15 residues. CDR1 SGHRS and CDR2 YFSETQ come from the germline V gene. The CDR3 loop reads CASSLAGQSDTEAFF. The CDR3 DNA reads TGCGCCAGCAGCTTGGCGGGACAATCGGACACTGAAGCTTTCTTT.

Turning to this clone: At the DNA level, this CDR3 is encoded by other sequences in the same sample as well. The chain employs TRBV20-1 and TRBJ2-7; D perhaps matches TRBD2 (6 bases). The germline CDR1 and CDR2 sequences are DFQATT and SNEGSKA (reference sequence). The CDR3 runs to 11 residues. Trimming took off 4 bases at V and 3 bases at J, with 7 bases between the two ends. CDR3 coding DNA: TGCAGTGCTACCGGGGGCTACGAGCAGTACTTC. This translates into CSATGGYEQYF.

The chain combines TRBV2 with TRBJ2-3, with TRBD1 identical over 10 bases. CDR1 is SNHLY and CDR2 is FYNNEI in the germline V gene. CDR3 length: 17 residues. V dropped 6 bases and J dropped 3; count of bases not matched to a gene: 12. As DNA, the CDR3 is TGTGCCAGCAGAGAACGAACCGGGACAGGGGAAACAGATACGCAGTATTTT. It encodes CASRERTGTGETDTQYF.

The chain links TRBV5-8 to TRBJ2-2; 8 nucleotides match TRBD1. CDR1 SGHTS and CDR2 YDEGEE come from the germline V gene. The CDR3 spans 17 residues. J was trimmed by 3 bases and V by 0 bases; bases with no gene match: 7. The CDR3 DNA sequence: TGTGCCAGCAGCTTGGTGTGGCAGGGGGCGTACACCGGGGAGCTGTTTTTT. This gives the protein CASSLVWQGAYTGELFF. The entire variable domain, with the rest obtained from reference TRBV5-8 and TRBJ2-2, is as follows: EAGVTQSPTHLIKTRGQQATLRCSPISGHTSVYWYQQALGLGLQFLLWYDEGEERNRGNFPPRFSGRQFPNYSSELNVNALELEDSALYLCASSLVWQGAYTGELFFGEGSRLTVL.

The CDR3: CASSLGQGHGGYTF. In nucleotides, the CDR3 is TGCGCCAGCAGCTTAGGACAGGGACACGGGGGCTACACCTTC. The chain is built from TRBV5-1 and TRBJ1-2, with 8 bases aligning to TRBD1. The ends lost 2 bases at V and 8 bases at J; junction bases unmatched: 8. This CDR3 contains 14 residues. The germline V gene has CDR1 SGHRS and CDR2 YFSETQ.

This clone was detected only once. The chain couples TRBV27 to TRBJ1-5; D possibly corresponds to TRBD1 (6 bases). V was cut by 10 bases and J by 7 bases, with 17 bases left in between. The CDR3 is 13 residues long. CDR1 is MNHEY and CDR2 is SMNVEV in the germline V gene (reference sequence). The CDR3 bases are TGTGCCACCCCCCGGCGGGGGCACCAGCCCCAGCATTTT. Translating it yields CATPRRGHQPQHF.

The chain joins TRBV5-4 to TRBJ2-1; possible D gene TRBD1, 6 bases. V lost 0 bases and J lost 3, with 13 bases in between. The CDR3 covers 16 residues. Germline CDR1 and CDR2: SGHNT and YYREEE (reference sequence). As DNA, the CDR3 is TGTGCCAGCAGCTTGGAGGCGAAGGGGGTCTACAATGAGCAGTTCTTC. Amino acid sequence: CASSLEAKGVYNEQFF.

This clone was detected only once. The chain joins TRBV5-6 to TRBJ2-3; maybe TRBD2 (6 bases). Germline V CDR1 and CDR2: SGHDT, YYEEEE. This CDR3 region has 13 residues. The V end was cut by 4 bases, the J end by 9 bases, with 15 bases between. The CDR3 bases are TGTGCCAGCAGCCGCCCGGGGACTCGGACGCAGTATTTT. It is translated as CASSRPGTRTQYF.

The chain is built from TRBV28 and TRBJ2-7, with 11 bases fitting TRBD1. Germline V gene lookup returns CDR1 MDHEN and CDR2 SYDVKM. V shed 6 bases and J 7 bases; nucleotides not matched to a gene: 11. The CDR3 is made up of 15 amino acids. The CDR3: CASRGPGQGVWEQYF. The CDR3 DNA reads TGTGCCAGCAGGGGCCCGGGACAGGGGGTGTGGGAGCAGTACTTC.

This clone was counted once. Compared with germline, one end of the junction differs, possibly owing to a read error. This chain uses TRBV10-3 with TRBJ2-5; D gene unclear. The CDR3 consists of 16 residues. Germline assignment: CDR1 ENHRY and CDR2 SYGVKD. The CDR3 DNA is TGCGCCAGCAGTGAGCCCGAGACACACATTCAAGAGACCCAGTACTTC. Translated, it gives CASSEPETHIQETQYF.

The chain joins TRBV7-8 to TRBJ2-7, with D hard to call. The CDR3 is made up of 13 amino acids. Trimming left V 5 bases short and J 3 bases short, with 11 bases between. The germline gives CDR1 SGHVS, CDR2 FQNEAQ. The CDR3 loop is CASSPRFSYEQYF. The CDR3 DNA reads TGTGCCAGCAGCCCTCGATTTAGCTACGAGCAGTACTTC.

V is TRBV10-3 and J is TRBJ1-1; the D gene is possibly TRBD1 (6 bases). The CDR3 is made up of 11 amino acids. Germline V gene data show CDR1 as ENHRY and CDR2 as SYGVKD. The CDR3: CAQQGNTEAFF. The DNA of the CDR3 is TGTGCACAACAGGGGAACACTGAAGCTTTCTTT.

The rearrangement uses TRBV5-1 and TRBJ1-4; maybe TRBD1 (5 bases). Trimming took off 2 bases at V and 1 base at J, with 18 bases between the two ends. This CDR3 is 18 amino acids long. Germline assignment: CDR1 SGHRS and CDR2 YFSETQ. CDR3 in amino acids: CASSFSSVSGVTNEKLFF. CDR3 DNA: TGCGCCAGCAGCTTCTCTTCGGTTTCGGGGGTAACTAATGAAAAACTGTTTTTT.

This chain connects TRBV5-4 to TRBJ2-1; D might be TRBD2 (6 bases). Between the trimmed V and J ends, which lost 1 base and 6 bases, there was a span of 8 bases. The germline V gene encodes CDR1 SGHNT and CDR2 YYREEE (reference sequence). The CDR3 has 13 amino acids. DNA for the CDR3: TGTGCCAGCAGCTTGTCCGGGGGCAATGAGCAGTTCTTC. Translating gives CASSLSGGNEQFF.

The chain uses TRBV5-6 and TRBJ2-5; D possibly corresponds to TRBD1 (7 bases). The V gene lost 5 bases and the J gene lost 5 bases, with 19 bases spanning the gap. The germline V gene encodes CDR1 SGHDT and CDR2 YYEEEE. The CDR3 consists of 15 residues. The CDR3 sequence: CASRKTGRPGETQYF. CDR3 nucleotide sequence: TGTGCCAGCAGAAAGACAGGGAGGCCTGGCGAGACCCAGTACTTC.

This CDR3 reads CASSPTQTSGTNEQYF. The CDR3 DNA sequence: TGTGCCAGCAGCCCTACCCAGACTAGCGGGACAAACGAGCAGTACTTC. The chain carries TRBV7-9 and TRBJ2-7; 11 bases line up with TRBD2. V dropped 5 bases and J dropped 5; count of bases not matched to a gene: 11. This CDR3 is built from 16 residues. Germline V gene lookup returns CDR1 SEHNR and CDR2 FQNEAQ (reference sequence).

This rearrangement joins TRBV4-1 to TRBJ1-5; TRBD1 might be the D (5 bases). The CDR3 spans 16 residues. The V gene's germline CDR1 is MGHRA and CDR2 YSYEKL. Trimming left V 0 bases short and J 6 bases short, with 15 bases between. CDR3 sequence (DNA): TGCGCCAGCAGCCAAGATTTCCAGGGTTTTCTTCAGCCCCAGCATTTT. It encodes CASSQDFQGFLQPQHF.

This rearrangement joins TRBV14 to TRBJ1-4; 8 bases fit TRBD1. This CDR3 spans 15 amino acids. Germline-derived CDR1 and CDR2 are SGHDN and FVKESK. J lost 7 bases, V lost 0 bases, and 4 bases had no gene match. CDR3 bases: TGTGCCAGCAGCCAAGACGAGGACAGGGCTGAAAAACTGTTTTTT. This sequence encodes CASSQDEDRAEKLFF.

The chain recombines TRBV19 with TRBJ2-2; TRBD1 might be the D (5 bases). The CDR3 is made up of 14 amino acids. V lost 6 bases, J lost 1 base, and 9 bases lay in between. Germline V gene sequence: CDR1 LNHDA, CDR2 SQIVND (reference sequence). CDR3 bases: TGTGCCAGTAGCCCGACAGAGAACACCGGGGAGCTGTTTTTT. Residues: CASSPTENTGELFF.